This is a list of T cell receptor beta chains from one sample in a study of blood T cell repertoires in COVID-19. Here immunoSEQ multiplex PCR was the method, and the copy in TCRdb shows in-frame clones only, minus some. Of about 250,000 clones listed, 65% to 90% were seen once; the top ten hold 5% to 6.5%. Source material: peripheral blood. These receptors came from a man in his fifties or sixties with COVID-19, enrolled during active disease. The CDR3 runs from the conserved cysteine through the conserved F or W. A D gene is named only where the DNA matches it firmly.

V	D	J	CDR3
TRBV5-1	TRBD2	TRBJ2-1	CASSLNSGGEQFF
TRBV7-2	.	TRBJ2-7	CASSLLGGAGEQYF
TRBV19	.	TRBJ1-4	CASSSQTGTSPLNEKLFF
TRBV5-5	TRBD2	TRBJ2-1	CASSLGAGGLAEQFF
TRBV2	TRBD2	TRBJ2-7	CASKNSGGDYEQYF
TRBV5-8	.	TRBJ2-1	CASSPNFFWNEQFF
TRBV15	.	TRBJ2-7	CATSPIRGTTYEQYF
TRBV5-1	.	TRBJ2-6	CASSLQGGGANVLTF
TRBV4-1	.	TRBJ2-3	CASTGGSGTDTQYF
TRBV19	.	TRBJ2-5	CASSSGGLETQYF
TRBV5-1	TRBD1	TRBJ2-3	CASSLEGGQGRDTQYF
TRBV7-2	.	TRBJ1-2	CASSPFKEYGYTF
TRBV7-9	.	TRBJ2-3	CASSRQLIRSDTQYF
TRBV2	TRBD1	TRBJ1-1	CAGIPVQGGTEAFF
TRBV29-1	.	TRBJ2-7	CSVGYNPYEQYF
TRBV6-5	TRBD1	TRBJ1-4	CASRRQGANEKLFF
TRBV5-1	.	TRBJ1-5	CASSLVGAWSQPQHF
TRBV18	.	TRBJ1-1	CASSHDAGYTEAFF
TRBV6-2/TRBV6-3	.	TRBJ1-1	CASSYSAPQGTEAFF
TRBV3-1/TRBV3-2	.	TRBJ1-4	CASSHFALGLQRELFF
TRBV9	TRBD1	TRBJ1-2	CASSPRGARGDLLYGYTF
TRBV12-3/TRBV12-4	.	TRBJ2-3	CASSLGATDTQYF
TRBV6-5	TRBD1	TRBJ2-5	CASIRKGTAQETQYF
TRBV2	TRBD1	TRBJ1-2	CASSRDRGNYGYTF
TRBV15	.	TRBJ1-6	CATSRDRSRFSYNSPLHF
TRBV7-8	TRBD1	TRBJ1-5	CASSLTGPQGGSQPQHF
TRBV7-8	.	TRBJ1-1	CASSLDISNTEAFF
TRBV6-2/TRBV6-3	TRBD1	TRBJ2-7	CASSFPDRVQLEQYF
TRBV5-1	TRBD1	TRBJ1-2	CASSPRTGATYGYTF
TRBV4-3	.	TRBJ1-2	CASSQDPAGAAYGYTF
TRBV3-1/TRBV3-2	.	TRBJ2-1	CASTRYNEQFF
TRBV7-2	.	TRBJ2-1	CASSPWGGPVEQFF
TRBV29-1	.	TRBJ2-3	CSVGRGHSTSTDTQYF
TRBV5-5	.	TRBJ1-1	CASRRRGENTEAFF
TRBV3-1/TRBV3-2	TRBD1	TRBJ1-6	CASSQVYRGSSPLHF
TRBV9	TRBD1	TRBJ2-2	CASSVPGQGLGSGELFF
TRBV24-1	TRBD1	TRBJ1-4	CATSDPRQGGYEKLFF
TRBV4-2	.	TRBJ1-5	CASSQGSATGNQPQHF
TRBV6-4	TRBD2	TRBJ2-1	CASSDSAGRDVGEQFF
TRBV10-3	.	TRBJ2-2	CAIRHEPGDTGELFF
TRBV28	.	TRBJ2-5	CASRRGSMETQYF
TRBV6-5	TRBD1	TRBJ2-7	CASNPGQGAYEQYF
TRBV27	.	TRBJ2-7	CASRVRRTDAYEQYF
TRBV5-1	TRBD2	TRBJ2-2	CASSTGLAGGPVGELFF
TRBV9	.	TRBJ1-2	CASSVGRGDGYTF
TRBV6-5	.	TRBJ2-1	CASSYSLSSSYNEQFF
TRBV6-5	.	TRBJ2-7	CASGRGSSHEQYF
TRBV12-3/TRBV12-4	.	TRBJ2-3	CASTFGGTQYF
TRBV10-3	TRBD2	TRBJ2-1	CAISGGLAGTYNEQFF
TRBV15	.	TRBJ1-4	CATSRHRDEKLFF
TRBV7-2	TRBD2	TRBJ2-2	CASSRRLAGVVGELFF
TRBV3-1/TRBV3-2	.	TRBJ2-3	CASSQDRPGTDTQYF